The 18 T cell receptor beta chains below all came from one sample that was sequenced in a study of blood T cells in healthy people across ages. A sample-barcoded 5' primer and a J-beta primer mix were used in a second PCR of roughly 7 to 11 cycles. TCRdb reprocessed the 5' RACE reads via MiXCR and lists one record per CDR3 protein. The sample carries 1.5 million or so distinct CDR3 sequences, roughly two fifths recorded once. Sequenced: blood. These receptors all stem from a woman aged 18-29 years in good health.

This clonotype was observed a few times. V and J are TRBV6-2 or TRBV6-3 and TRBJ2-1, with D unresolved. Between the trimmed V and J ends, which lost 6 bases and 5 bases, there was a span of 17 bases. Germline loops: CDR1 MNHEY, CDR2 SVGEGT. This CDR3 contains 15 residues. CDR3 amino acids: CASRPRMGRHNEQFF. CDR3 coding DNA: TGTGCCAGCAGACCCCGAATGGGTCGCCACAATGAGCAGTTCTTC.

This chain joins TRBV28 and TRBJ1-1; no reliable D call. CDR1 and CDR2 from the germline V gene are MDHEN and SYDVKM. The CDR3 length is 13 residues. V lost 7 bases, J lost 0 bases, and 9 bases lay in between. Here the CDR3 reads CASINSLNTEAFF. CDR3 in DNA: TGTGCCAGCATTAACAGCCTGAACACTGAAGCTTTCTTT.

Concerning this clonotype: A much larger clone sits a single nucleotide away, making a read error possible. The J gene is TRBJ2-1, the V gene TRBV29-1; no clear D. The ends were cut back, 6 bases at V and 8 bases at J, with 23 bases in the middle. The CDR3 is 15 amino acids. The germline CDR1 and CDR2 sequences are SQVTM and ANQGSEA. This chain's CDR3 is CSVHNLRGLGDEQFF. CDR3 bases: TGCAGCGTCCATAACCTTCGTGGGCTCGGCGATGAGCAGTTCTTC.

This clonotype came up a few times. The chain uses TRBV6-6 and TRBJ2-7; 11 bases are a match to TRBD2. The CDR3 consists of 15 residues. With 3 bases clipped from V and 2 bases from J, the junction kept 3 bases outside the gene matches. The germline V gene encodes CDR1 MNHNY and CDR2 SVGAGI (reference sequence). This CDR3 is CASSYLAGGTYEQYF. The CDR3 DNA is TGTGCCAGCAGTTATCTAGCGGGGGGTACCTACGAGCAGTACTTC.

This rearrangement joins TRBV6-2 or TRBV6-3 to TRBJ2-1; D unresolved. The better agreement between TRBJ2-7 and the DNA end casts doubt on the J call. Germline V gene lookup returns CDR1 MNHEY and CDR2 SVGEGT. The CDR3 has 10 amino acids. The CDR3: CASGTNEQYF. The CDR3 DNA reads TGTGCCAGCGGTACTAACGAGCAGTACTTC.

This clonotype appeared once. The chain recombines TRBV12-3 or TRBV12-4 with TRBJ2-1; TRBD2 matches 8 bases. With V trimmed by 3 bases and J by 3 bases, 13 bases remained unmatched. This CDR3 spans 18 amino acids. This chain's CDR3 is CASSFGAGGHNNYNEQFF. The DNA for the CDR3 is TGTGCCAGCAGTTTTGGGGCGGGGGGCCATAATAACTACAATGAGCAGTTCTTC.

The chain joins TRBV7-6 to TRBJ2-3; 7 bases are shared with TRBD2. The CDR3 totals 15 residues. Germline-derived CDR1 and CDR2 are SGHVS and FNYEAQ. The V gene end was trimmed by 1 base and the J gene end by 2 bases; junction bases not matched to a gene: 3. DNA of the CDR3: TGTGCCAGCAGCTTAGAGACTAGCTACACAGATACGCAGTATTTT. Translation gives CASSLETSYTDTQYF.

The chain joins TRBV20-1 to TRBJ2-7; 10 bases are shared with TRBD1. The CDR3 has 15 residues. Germline CDR1 and CDR2: DFQATT and SNEGSKA (reference sequence). The V segment lost 0 bases and the J segment 3 bases; nucleotides outside the gene matches: 5. The CDR3: CSARDRQGADYEQYF. The CDR3 DNA is TGCAGTGCTAGAGACAGACAGGGGGCAGACTACGAGCAGTACTTC.

This clonotype was recorded a few times. The chain's CDR3 is CSAGGHDEKLFF. The CDR3 region has the DNA TGCAGTGCCGGGGGGCATGATGAAAAACTGTTTTTT. The rearrangement links TRBV20-1 to TRBJ1-4; maybe TRBD1 (6 bases). Germline loops: CDR1 DFQATT, CDR2 SNEGSKA (reference sequence). The CDR3 extends over 12 amino acids. Trimming pared 6 bases from V and 6 bases from J, leaving 11 bases between.

The CDR3 DNA follows: TGTGCCAGCAGTGCCCTTTACACCGGGACAGGGTCCTACGAGCAGTACTTC. Translation: CASSALYTGTGSYEQYF. J is TRBJ2-7 and V is TRBV25-1; 9 bases line up with TRBD1. The CDR3 is made up of 17 amino acids. V was clipped by 4 bases and J by 1 base; unmatched bases: 11. The germline V gene has CDR1 MGHDK and CDR2 SYGVNS.

This chain connects TRBV16 to TRBJ1-1; D unclear. Trimming removed 4 bases at V and 1 base at J, with 10 bases between. Germline V lookup: CDR1 KGHSY, CDR2 FQNENV. CDR3 length: 14 amino acids. The DNA of the CDR3 is TGTGCCAGCAGCCTTCGGCAAAAGAACACTGAAGCTTTCTTT. This sequence encodes CASSLRQKNTEAFF.

This chain links TRBV2 with TRBJ2-1; D is perhaps TRBD1 (5 bases). This CDR3 spans 13 amino acids. V was clipped by 4 bases and J by 12 bases, with 16 bases between them. Germline V gene sequence: CDR1 SNHLY, CDR2 FYNNEI. This CDR3 is CASSVVVPQGQFF. In DNA form, the CDR3 reads TGTGCCAGCAGTGTGGTCGTACCGCAGGGGCAGTTCTTC.

The chain uses TRBV28 and TRBJ2-4; 7 bases fit TRBD1. Germline V gives CDR1 MDHEN, CDR2 SYDVKM. The CDR3 loop spans 13 amino acids. Unmatched junction bases numbered 3, after V lost 3 bases and J lost 7 bases. DNA for the CDR3: TGTGCCAGCAGTTTTGTGACAGGGAACATTCAGTACTTC. This encodes CASSFVTGNIQYF.

This clonotype turned up a few times. The chain is built from TRBV12-3 or TRBV12-4 and TRBJ2-7; tentative D call: TRBD2 (5 bases). CDR3 size: 14 residues. Trimming took off 7 bases at V and 6 bases at J, with 19 bases between the two ends. DNA for the CDR3: TGTGCCAGCACCAGCGGACGGGATACCTCCGAGCAGTACTTC. Translation: CASTSGRDTSEQYF.

The V gene is TRBV4-3, the J gene TRBJ2-1; 14 nucleotides align to TRBD2. V gave up 3 bases and J gave up 0 bases; unmatched junction bases: 13. The CDR3 is 21 amino acids. Germline CDR1 LGHNA, CDR2 YSLEER. This CDR3 is CASSHDIWRTSGGPSYNEQFF. The CDR3 DNA sequence: TGCGCCAGCAGCCACGATATTTGGAGGACTAGCGGGGGGCCCTCCTACAATGAGCAGTTCTTC.

This clonotype appeared a few times. This rearrangement joins TRBV27 to TRBJ2-7, with D unresolved. CDR3 length: 12 amino acids. V was shortened by 4 bases and J by 3 bases, with 7 bases between the two germline ends. Germline V lookup: CDR1 MNHEY, CDR2 SMNVEV (reference sequence). Here the CDR3 reads CASSSANYEQYF. CDR3 in DNA: TGTGCCAGCAGTTCCGCAAACTACGAGCAGTACTTC.

This chain connects TRBV20-1 to TRBJ1-2, with D possibly TRBD1 on 5 matching bases. Germline V gene sequence: CDR1 DFQATT, CDR2 SNEGSKA (reference sequence). The CDR3 loop spans 17 amino acids. V shed 2 bases and J shed 3 bases, with 22 bases lying between them. This chain's CDR3 is CSARRTGFPGGDYGYTF. In nucleotides, the CDR3 is TGCAGTGCTAGACGAACGGGGTTCCCGGGAGGGGACTATGGCTACACCTTC.

In this sample, this clonotype turned up a few times. This sequence joins TRBV20-1 and TRBJ2-7; D is possibly TRBD2 (5 bases). Germline V CDR1 and CDR2: DFQATT, SNEGSKA (reference sequence). The V and J ends lost 3 bases and 3 bases respectively, with 12 bases between them. The CDR3 spans 13 residues. CDR3 in DNA: TGCAGTGCTAGTCGTGGACTCAGCTACGAGCAGTACTTC. It is translated as CSASRGLSYEQYF.